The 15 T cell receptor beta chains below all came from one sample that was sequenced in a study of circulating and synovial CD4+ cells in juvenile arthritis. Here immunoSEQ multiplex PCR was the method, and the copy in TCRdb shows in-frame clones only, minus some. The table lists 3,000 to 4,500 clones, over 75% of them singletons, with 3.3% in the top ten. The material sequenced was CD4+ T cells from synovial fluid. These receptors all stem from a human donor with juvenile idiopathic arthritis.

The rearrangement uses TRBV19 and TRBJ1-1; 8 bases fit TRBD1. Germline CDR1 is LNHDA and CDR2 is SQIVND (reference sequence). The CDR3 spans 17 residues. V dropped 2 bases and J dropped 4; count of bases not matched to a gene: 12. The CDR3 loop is CASSIRGPTGVPTEAFF. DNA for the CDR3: TGTGCCAGTAGTATAAGGGGTCCGACAGGGGTTCCCACTGAAGCTTTCTTT.

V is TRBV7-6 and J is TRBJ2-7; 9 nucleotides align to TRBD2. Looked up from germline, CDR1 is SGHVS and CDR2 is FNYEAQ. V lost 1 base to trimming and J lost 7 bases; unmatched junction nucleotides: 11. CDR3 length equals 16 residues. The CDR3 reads CASSLETSGSLGEQYF. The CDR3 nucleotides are TGTGCCAGCAGCTTAGAGACTAGCGGTTCTCTGGGGGAGCAGTACTTC.

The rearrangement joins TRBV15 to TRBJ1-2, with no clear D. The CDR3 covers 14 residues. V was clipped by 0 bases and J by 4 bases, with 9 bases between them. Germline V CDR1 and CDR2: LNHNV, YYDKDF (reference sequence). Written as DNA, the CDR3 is TGTGCCACCAGCAGAGATGGCGGAGCCTATGGCTACACCTTC. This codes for CATSRDGGAYGYTF.

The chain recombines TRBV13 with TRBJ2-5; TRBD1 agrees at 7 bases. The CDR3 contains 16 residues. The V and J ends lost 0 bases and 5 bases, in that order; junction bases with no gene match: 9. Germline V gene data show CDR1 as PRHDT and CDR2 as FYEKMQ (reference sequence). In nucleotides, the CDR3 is TGTGCCAGCAGCTTAGGCCAGACAGGGCGTCGCGAGACCCAGTACTTC. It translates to CASSLGQTGRRETQYF.

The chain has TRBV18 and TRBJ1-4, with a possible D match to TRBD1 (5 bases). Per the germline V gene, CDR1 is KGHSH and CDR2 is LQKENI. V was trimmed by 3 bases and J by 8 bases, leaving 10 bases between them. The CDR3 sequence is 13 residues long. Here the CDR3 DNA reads TGTGCCAGCTCACCGACAGTTTCCGAAAAACTGTTTTTT. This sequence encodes CASSPTVSEKLFF.

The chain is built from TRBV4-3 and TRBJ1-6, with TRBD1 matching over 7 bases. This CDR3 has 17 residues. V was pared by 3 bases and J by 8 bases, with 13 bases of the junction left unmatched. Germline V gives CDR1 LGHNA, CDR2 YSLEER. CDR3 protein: CASSQARTGWADSPLHF. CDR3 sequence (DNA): TGCGCCAGCAGCCAGGCGAGGACAGGCTGGGCAGATTCACCCCTCCACTTT.

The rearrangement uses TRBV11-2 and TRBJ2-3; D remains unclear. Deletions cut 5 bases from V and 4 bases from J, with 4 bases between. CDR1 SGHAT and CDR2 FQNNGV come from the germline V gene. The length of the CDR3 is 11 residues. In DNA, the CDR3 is TGTGCCAGCAGCCCGGCAGATACGCAGTATTTT. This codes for CASSPADTQYF.

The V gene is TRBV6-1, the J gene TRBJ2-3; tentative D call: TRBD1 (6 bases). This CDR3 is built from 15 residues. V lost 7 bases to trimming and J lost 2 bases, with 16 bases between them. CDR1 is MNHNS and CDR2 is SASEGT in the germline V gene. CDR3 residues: CASTTIGGNTDTQYF. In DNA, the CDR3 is TGTGCCAGCACAACTATAGGGGGAAACACAGATACGCAGTATTTT.

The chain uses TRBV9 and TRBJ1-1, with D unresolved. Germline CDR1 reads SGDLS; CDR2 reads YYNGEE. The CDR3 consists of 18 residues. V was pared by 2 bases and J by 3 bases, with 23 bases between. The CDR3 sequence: CASSVNPSGSVSDTEAFF. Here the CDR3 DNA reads TGTGCCAGCAGCGTTAATCCCTCGGGGTCCGTCTCGGACACTGAAGCTTTCTTT.

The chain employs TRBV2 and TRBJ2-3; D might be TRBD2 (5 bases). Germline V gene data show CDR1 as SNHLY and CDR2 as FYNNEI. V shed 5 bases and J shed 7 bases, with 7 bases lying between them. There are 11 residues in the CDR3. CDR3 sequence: CASSLDYTQYF. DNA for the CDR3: TGTGCCAGCAGTTTGGACTATACGCAGTATTTT.

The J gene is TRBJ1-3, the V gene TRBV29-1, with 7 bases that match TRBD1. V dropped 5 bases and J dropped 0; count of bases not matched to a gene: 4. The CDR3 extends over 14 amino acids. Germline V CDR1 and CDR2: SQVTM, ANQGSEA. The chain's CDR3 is CSVSTGISGNTIYF. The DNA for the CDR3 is TGCAGCGTTTCGACAGGGATCTCTGGAAACACCATATATTTT. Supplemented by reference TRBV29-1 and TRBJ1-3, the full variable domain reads SAVISQKPSRDICQRGTSLTIQCQVDSQVTMMFWYRQQPGQSLTLIATANQGSEATYESGFVIDKFPISRPNLTFSTLTVSNMSPEDSSIYLCSVSTGISGNTIYFGEGSWLTVV.

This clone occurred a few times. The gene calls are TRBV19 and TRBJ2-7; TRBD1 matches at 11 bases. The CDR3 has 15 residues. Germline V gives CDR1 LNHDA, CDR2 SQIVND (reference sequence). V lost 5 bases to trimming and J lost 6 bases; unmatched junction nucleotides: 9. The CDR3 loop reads CASSVTGTGGFEQYF. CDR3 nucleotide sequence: TGTGCCAGTAGTGTGACCGGGACAGGGGGTTTCGAGCAGTACTTC. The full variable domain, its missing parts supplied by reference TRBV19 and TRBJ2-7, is DGGITQSPKYLFRKEGQNVTLSCEQNLNHDAMYWYRQDPGQGLRLIYYSQIVNDFQKGDIAEGYSVSREKKESFPLTVTSAQKNPTAFYLCASSVTGTGGFEQYFGPGTRLTVT.

The CDR3 sequence is CASSGGSEQFF. CDR3 DNA sequence: TGTGCCAGCAGTGGCGGGTCTGAGCAGTTCTTC. The V and J genes are TRBV6-6 and TRBJ2-1; possible D gene TRBD2, 5 bases. CDR3 length: 11 residues. V was shortened by 5 bases and J by 9 bases, with 8 bases between the two germline ends. The germline V gene encodes CDR1 MNHNY and CDR2 SVGAGI (reference sequence).

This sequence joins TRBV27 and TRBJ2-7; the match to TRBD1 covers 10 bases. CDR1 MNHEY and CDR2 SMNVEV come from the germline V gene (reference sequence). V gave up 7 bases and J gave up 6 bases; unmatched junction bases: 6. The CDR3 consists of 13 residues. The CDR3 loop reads CASTGQGVSEQYF. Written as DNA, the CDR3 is TGTGCCAGCACCGGACAGGGGGTAAGCGAGCAGTACTTC.

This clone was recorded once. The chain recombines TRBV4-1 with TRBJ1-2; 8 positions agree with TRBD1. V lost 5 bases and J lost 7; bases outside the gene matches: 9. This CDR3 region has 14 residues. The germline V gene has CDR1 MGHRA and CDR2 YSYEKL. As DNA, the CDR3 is TGCGCCAGCAGCGAGCAGGGGGCAATGAGTGGCTACACCTTC. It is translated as CASSEQGAMSGYTF.